This TCR beta chain emerged from a study of beta chain features in type 1 diabetes. Expressed TCRB transcripts were sequenced because the isolated RNA had all been reverse transcribed beforehand. Sequencing was performed with immunoSEQ multiplex PCR; in TCRdb, only in-frame clones are kept and a portion is missing. This repertoire shows some 270,000 clones, roughly 15% found once; its top ten account for approximately 0.024%. The CDR3 runs to 16 residues. Germline lookup yields CDR1 LNHDA and CDR2 SQIVND (reference sequence). Unmatched junction bases numbered 4, after V lost 3 bases and J lost 4 bases. This clone was observed a handful of times.

The TCR was taken from a woman aged 40-49 years in good health. V gene TRBV19 combines with J gene TRBJ2-4; 12 nucleotides match TRBD2. Specimen: naive CD4+ T cells from blood. The CDR3 region has the DNA TGTGCCAGTAGTATCCGGACTAGCGGGGAGAAAAACATTCAGTACTTC. It specifies CASSIRTSGEKNIQYF.